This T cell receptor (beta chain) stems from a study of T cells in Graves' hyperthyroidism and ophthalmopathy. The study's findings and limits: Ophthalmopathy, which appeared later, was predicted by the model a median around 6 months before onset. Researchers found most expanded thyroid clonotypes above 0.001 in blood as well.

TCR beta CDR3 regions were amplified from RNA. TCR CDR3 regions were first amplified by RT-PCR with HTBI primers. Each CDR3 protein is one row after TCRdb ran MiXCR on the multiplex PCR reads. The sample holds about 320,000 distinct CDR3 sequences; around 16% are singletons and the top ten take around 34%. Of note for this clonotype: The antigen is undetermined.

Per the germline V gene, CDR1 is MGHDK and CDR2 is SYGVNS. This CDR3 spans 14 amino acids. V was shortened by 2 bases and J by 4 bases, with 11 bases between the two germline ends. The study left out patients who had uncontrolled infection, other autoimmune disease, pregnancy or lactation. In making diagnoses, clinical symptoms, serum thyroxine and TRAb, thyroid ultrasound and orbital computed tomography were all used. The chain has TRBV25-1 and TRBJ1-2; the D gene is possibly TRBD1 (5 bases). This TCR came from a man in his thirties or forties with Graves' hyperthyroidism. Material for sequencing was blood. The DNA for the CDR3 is TGTGCCAGCAGTGAAGGCTTGGGACCCTATGGCTACACCTTC. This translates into CASSEGLGPYGYTF.